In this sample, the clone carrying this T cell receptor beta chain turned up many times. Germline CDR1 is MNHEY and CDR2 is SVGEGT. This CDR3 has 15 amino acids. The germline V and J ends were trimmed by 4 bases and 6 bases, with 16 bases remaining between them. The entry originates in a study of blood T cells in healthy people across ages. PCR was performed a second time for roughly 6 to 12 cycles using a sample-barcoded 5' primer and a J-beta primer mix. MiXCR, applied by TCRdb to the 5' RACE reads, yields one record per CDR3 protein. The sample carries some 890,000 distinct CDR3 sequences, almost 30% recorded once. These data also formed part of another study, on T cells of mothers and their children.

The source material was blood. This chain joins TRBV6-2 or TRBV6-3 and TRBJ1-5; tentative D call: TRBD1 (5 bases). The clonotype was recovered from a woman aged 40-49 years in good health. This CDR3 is CASSLRGRLGQPQHF. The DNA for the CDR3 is TGTGCCAGCAGTTTAAGGGGTCGGCTTGGTCAGCCCCAGCATTTT.